These 12 T cell receptor beta chains were sequenced from one sample in a study of identical twins. TCRdb re-analysed the 5' RACE reads in MiXCR, keeping a single row per CDR3 protein. The data contain hundreds of thousands of distinct CDR3 sequences, roughly 20% of them singletons. This sample also belongs to another study, concerning T cells expressing NK-cell markers.

The material sequenced was PBMCs. The receptors stem from a woman aged 18-29 years in good health.

The sample holds a few counts of this clonotype. The chain employs TRBV5-1 and TRBJ2-7; D not resolved. The V end was cut by 5 bases, the J end by 1 base, with 10 bases between. CDR1 and CDR2 (germline): SGHRS, YFSETQ. The CDR3 runs 13 residues. In DNA form, the CDR3 reads TGCGCCAGCAGGATAGGCCTATCCTACGAGCAGTACTTC. Its translation is CASRIGLSYEQYF.

In DNA, the CDR3 is TGCAGCGGAGGAGGGATGAACACTGAAGCTTTCTTT. This encodes CSGGGMNTEAFF. The chain is built from TRBV29-1 and TRBJ1-1, with D hard to call. The CDR3 covers 12 residues. The germline CDR1 and CDR2 sequences are SQVTM and ANQGSEA. With 7 bases removed from V and 0 bases from J, the gap between germline ends came to 9 bases.

This sequence joins TRBV3-1 and TRBJ2-7; maybe TRBD2 (6 bases). The length of the CDR3 is 15 residues. Per germline, CDR1 LGHDT and CDR2 YNNKEL (reference sequence). V lost 3 bases, J lost 4 bases, and 16 bases lay in between. CDR3 sequence reads: CASSQHRDWPYEQYF. The CDR3 DNA reads as TGTGCCAGCAGCCAGCACCGGGACTGGCCGTACGAGCAGTACTTC.

The chain couples TRBV15 to TRBJ1-1, with no clear D. The V gene's germline CDR1 is LNHNV and CDR2 YYDKDF (reference sequence). V lost 0 bases and J 4 bases, leaving 9 bases between the germline ends. The CDR3 contains 14 residues. The CDR3 nucleotides read TGTGCCACCAGCAGAGATTACCCGCGCACTGAAGCTTTCTTT. This encodes CATSRDYPRTEAFF.

The gene calls are TRBV7-6 and TRBJ2-7; D may match TRBD1 or TRBD2 (6 bases each). This CDR3 contains 15 residues. V was clipped by 4 bases and J by 3 bases, with 16 bases between them. Germline V CDR1 and CDR2: SGHVS, FNYEAQ. The CDR3 sequence is CASSSVGGPNYEQYF. The DNA for the CDR3 is TGTGCCAGCAGCTCCGTCGGGGGCCCTAACTACGAGCAGTACTTC.

There are many counts of this clonotype. This chain uses TRBV6-2 or TRBV6-3 with TRBJ2-3, with 10 bases that match TRBD1. Germline lookup yields CDR1 MNHEY and CDR2 SVGEGT. The trim removed 2 bases at V and 4 bases at J, leaving 0 bases unmatched. The CDR3 runs to 14 residues. CDR3 nucleotides: TGTGCCAGCAGTTACGGACAGGGGGCAGATACGCAGTATTTT. As protein: CASSYGQGADTQYF.

This clonotype was detected a few times. V gene TRBV6-5 combines with J gene TRBJ1-1; 7 positions agree with TRBD1. Germline V gene lookup returns CDR1 MNHEY and CDR2 SVGAGI. V dropped 4 bases and J dropped 1; count of bases not matched to a gene: 9. This CDR3 is 16 amino acids long. The CDR3 loop reads CASSSNRGRSNTEAFF. The CDR3 nucleotides are TGTGCCAGCAGTTCGAACAGGGGTCGGTCGAACACTGAAGCTTTCTTT.

This clonotype has a handful of counts. The V and J genes are TRBV20-1 and TRBJ1-3; the match to TRBD1 covers 7 bases. V lost 0 bases and J lost 4; bases outside the gene matches: 6. CDR1 DFQATT and CDR2 SNEGSKA come from the germline V gene (reference sequence). The CDR3 is made up of 15 amino acids. The CDR3 sequence is CSARDHRGPGNTIYF. CDR3 bases: TGCAGTGCTAGAGATCACAGGGGACCCGGAAACACCATATATTTT.

The gene calls are TRBV6-2 or TRBV6-3 and TRBJ2-1; 9 positions agree with TRBD2. This CDR3 comprises 16 residues. The V gene's germline CDR1 is MNHEY and CDR2 SVGEGT. The V segment lost 6 bases and the J segment 7 bases; nucleotides outside the gene matches: 13. The CDR3 protein is CASSPVGGGESNEQFF. The CDR3 DNA reads as TGTGCCAGCAGCCCCGTCGGCGGGGGGGAGAGTAATGAGCAGTTCTTC.

In this sample, this clonotype turned up a few times. The rearrangement joins TRBV20-1 to TRBJ1-2; D might be TRBD1 (5 bases). The CDR3 sequence is 13 residues long. The germline V gene has CDR1 DFQATT and CDR2 SNEGSKA (reference sequence). Deletions cut 5 bases from V and 3 bases from J, with 13 bases between. The CDR3 region is CSAYRDRDYGYTF. The CDR3 nucleotides read TGCAGTGCTTATCGCGACAGAGACTATGGCTACACCTTC.

V and J are TRBV20-1 and TRBJ2-7, with D possibly matching TRBD2 (7 bases). CDR1 is DFQATT and CDR2 is SNEGSKA in the germline V gene (reference sequence). Deletions cut 1 base from V and 6 bases from J, with 16 bases between. This CDR3 contains 14 residues. The CDR3 reads CSARVGGGTAEQYF. The DNA of the CDR3 is TGCAGTGCTAGAGTGGGAGGGGGGACGGCCGAGCAGTACTTC.

This clonotype was seen a few times. The V call is TRBV10-2, the J call TRBJ2-3; 9 bases map to TRBD2. Germline V gives CDR1 WSHSY, CDR2 SAAADI. This CDR3 contains 15 residues. V lost 8 bases to trimming and J lost 5 bases; unmatched junction nucleotides: 11. The CDR3 nucleotides read TGCGCCAGCGGGCGGGGGGGCACGATCGGAGATACGCAGTATTTT. This codes for CASGRGGTIGDTQYF.